This TCR beta chain was captured in a study of blood T cell repertoires in COVID-19. For the study at large: Donors in the United States, Italy and Spain gave samples during acute or convalescent COVID-19. The cDNA or gDNA used as material had been derived from T cells, B-cell-depleted T cells, or PBMCs.

The CDR3 runs to 15 residues. V was clipped by 5 bases and J by 3 bases; unmatched bases: 10. Germline CDR1 is MNHEY and CDR2 is SMNVEV (reference sequence). Per the original data handling: Reference gene primers were amplified, and this amplification served to estimate nucleated cell counts. Measured with immunoSEQ multiplex PCR; TCRdb has only the in-frame clones, and not every one. The DNA was the basis for D and trimming; V, J and clone size are from that table. The sample shows approximately 97,000 clones, around 90% of them seen only once. Material for sequencing was peripheral blood. The clonotype comes from a man aged 50 to 59 with active COVID-19. The V gene is TRBV27, the J gene TRBJ2-7; the match to TRBD1 covers 7 bases. CDR3 loop: CASSPTRGQVYEQYF. The CDR3 bases are TGTGCCAGCAGTCCGACCCGAGGACAGGTCTACGAGCAGTACTTC.